The rows below give T cell receptor beta chains drawn from one sample of a study of OX40 agonist ivuxolimab in advanced cancers. Here immunoSEQ multiplex PCR was the method, and the copy in TCRdb shows in-frame clones only, minus some. Seen here are some 50,000 clones, around 87% observed once, and the top ten hold approximately 1.8%. The input for sequencing was CD4+ or CD8+ T cells sorted from blood, taken in a trial of the OX40 agonist ivuxolimab. The receptors originated from an adult with an advanced solid tumor such as melanoma, head and neck, liver or kidney cancer. The CDR3 runs from the conserved cysteine through the conserved F or W. A D gene is named only where the DNA matches it firmly. For some rows the clone size is stated as once, few or many, or as a class when expanded; others skip it.

d_gene: NA
abundance: NA
j_gene: TRBJ2-1
v_gene: TRBV27
CDR3aa: CASSSSYGWTSDEQFF
CDR3nt: TGTGCCAGCAGCTCCTCATACGGGTGGACATCCGATGAGCAGTTCTTC

d_gene: TRBD1
abundance: NA
j_gene: TRBJ1-1
v_gene: TRBV5-5
CDR3aa: CASSPAGTGYFTEAFF
CDR3nt: TGTGCCAGCAGCCCGGCCGGGACAGGGTACTTCACTGAAGCTTTCTTT

d_gene: NA
abundance: NA
j_gene: TRBJ1-1
v_gene: TRBV27
CDR3aa: CASRAGGASAEAFF
CDR3nt: TGTGCCAGCCGCGCGGGCGGCGCGAGCGCTGAAGCTTTCTTT

d_gene: NA
abundance: NA
j_gene: TRBJ1-1
v_gene: TRBV27
CDR3aa: CASRLMGGGTEAFF
CDR3nt: TGTGCCAGCCGACTGATGGGAGGTGGCACTGAAGCTTTCTTT

d_gene: TRBD1
abundance: NA
j_gene: TRBJ2-6
v_gene: TRBV27
CDR3aa: CASSMSGGSGANVLTF
CDR3nt: TGTGCCAGCAGTATGTCAGGGGGCTCTGGGGCCAACGTCCTGACTTTC

d_gene: NA
abundance: once
j_gene: TRBJ1-3
v_gene: TRBV11-2
CDR3aa: CASSPQVAAAGNTIYF
CDR3nt: TGTGCCAGCAGTCCACAGGTGGCGGCTGCTGGAAACACCATATATTTT

d_gene: TRBD1
abundance: NA
j_gene: TRBJ1-5
v_gene: TRBV19
CDR3aa: CASSKDRAGQPQHF
CDR3nt: TGTGCCAGTAGTAAGGACAGGGCAGGCCAGCCCCAGCATTTT

d_gene: TRBD1
abundance: once
j_gene: TRBJ1-3
v_gene: TRBV5-1
CDR3aa: CASSFGQGASGNTIYF
CDR3nt: TGCGCCAGCAGCTTCGGACAGGGGGCATCTGGAAACACCATATATTTT

d_gene: TRBD2
abundance: NA
j_gene: TRBJ2-5
v_gene: TRBV7-2
CDR3aa: CASSSRTGGETQYF
CDR3nt: TGTGCCAGCAGCTCCCGGACGGGGGGGGAGACCCAGTACTTC

d_gene: TRBD2
abundance: once
j_gene: TRBJ2-7
v_gene: TRBV28
CDR3aa: CASSLAGERYEQYF
CDR3nt: TGTGCCAGCAGTTTGGCGGGAGAGAGGTACGAGCAGTACTTC

d_gene: TRBD1
abundance: NA
j_gene: TRBJ1-2
v_gene: TRBV6-1
CDR3aa: CASRSDRGYGYTF
CDR3nt: TGTGCCAGCAGATCGGACAGGGGCTATGGCTACACCTTC

d_gene: TRBD2
abundance: NA
j_gene: TRBJ2-7
v_gene: TRBV19
CDR3aa: CASSPRGGRAQIYEQYF
CDR3nt: TGTGCCAGTAGTCCCCGCGGCGGGAGGGCCCAAATCTACGAGCAGTACTTC

d_gene: TRBD1
abundance: NA
j_gene: TRBJ1-4
v_gene: TRBV5-6
CDR3aa: CASSLDRGNEKLFF
CDR3nt: TGTGCCAGCAGCTTGGACAGGGGGAATGAAAAACTGTTTTTT

d_gene: TRBD2
abundance: NA
j_gene: TRBJ2-1
v_gene: TRBV5-1
CDR3aa: CASSLGWPSGGDEQFF
CDR3nt: TGCGCCAGCAGCTTGGGATGGCCTAGCGGGGGAGATGAGCAGTTCTTC

d_gene: NA
abundance: NA
j_gene: TRBJ1-2
v_gene: TRBV7-2
CDR3aa: CASSRPGTYKNGYTF
CDR3nt: TGTGCCAGCAGCCGTCCCGGGACCTATAAAAATGGCTACACCTTC

d_gene: TRBD2
abundance: NA
j_gene: TRBJ2-5
v_gene: TRBV5-6
CDR3aa: CASSLGSGRWWETQYF
CDR3nt: TGTGCCAGCAGCTTGGGGAGCGGGAGGTGGTGGGAGACCCAGTACTTC

d_gene: TRBD1
abundance: once
j_gene: TRBJ1-2
v_gene: TRBV7-2
CDR3aa: CASSLRTGVNIDGYTF
CDR3nt: TGTGCCAGCAGCTTGAGGACAGGGGTCAACATAGATGGCTACACCTTC

d_gene: NA
abundance: NA
j_gene: TRBJ2-5
v_gene: TRBV6-1
CDR3aa: CASSSAGGETQYF
CDR3nt: TGTGCCAGCAGTTCCGCAGGGGGGGAGACCCAGTACTTC

d_gene: NA
abundance: NA
j_gene: TRBJ1-2
v_gene: TRBV28
CDR3aa: CASSLRAGYTF
CDR3nt: TGTGCCAGCAGTTTAAGGGCAGGCTACACCTTC

d_gene: TRBD2
abundance: NA
j_gene: TRBJ2-7
v_gene: TRBV15
CDR3aa: CATSRELAGTYEQYF
CDR3nt: TGTGCCACCAGCAGAGAACTAGCGGGAACCTACGAGCAGTACTTC

d_gene: NA
abundance: once
j_gene: TRBJ1-5
v_gene: TRBV4-2
CDR3aa: CASSQDGSGHQPQHF
CDR3nt: TGTGCCAGCAGCCAAGATGGGTCAGGACATCAGCCCCAGCATTTT

d_gene: TRBD1
abundance: NA
j_gene: TRBJ2-7
v_gene: TRBV6-6
CDR3aa: CASSYSVEEVSGTGYF
CDR3nt: TGTGCCAGCAGTTACTCGGTCGAGGAGGTGTCCGGGACAGGCTACTTC

d_gene: TRBD1
abundance: once
j_gene: TRBJ1-5
v_gene: TRBV18
CDR3aa: CASSPGTGSNQPQHF
CDR3nt: TGTGCCAGCTCACCAGGGACAGGGAGCAATCAGCCCCAGCATTTT

d_gene: NA
abundance: NA
j_gene: TRBJ2-5
v_gene: TRBV28
CDR3aa: CASRSGGPMSETQYF
CDR3nt: TGTGCCAGCAGGTCAGGAGGGCCGATGAGCGAGACCCAGTACTTC

d_gene: NA
abundance: once
j_gene: TRBJ2-7
v_gene: TRBV7-2
CDR3aa: CASSLAWGSQASEQYF
CDR3nt: TGTGCCAGCAGCTTAGCGTGGGGGTCCCAGGCATCCGAGCAGTACTTC

d_gene: NA
abundance: few
j_gene: TRBJ1-6
v_gene: TRBV14
CDR3aa: CASSRQAGNSPLHF
CDR3nt: TGTGCCAGCAGCCGACAGGCCGGTAATTCACCCCTCCACTTT

d_gene: TRBD1
abundance: NA
j_gene: TRBJ1-2
v_gene: TRBV6-6
CDR3aa: CASRTGEYGYTF
CDR3nt: TGTGCCAGCCGGACAGGGGAGTATGGCTACACCTTC

d_gene: TRBD2
abundance: NA
j_gene: TRBJ2-3
v_gene: TRBV4-2
CDR3aa: CASSQGTSGRTDTQYF
CDR3nt: TGTGCCAGCAGCCAAGGGACTAGCGGGAGGACAGATACGCAGTATTTT

d_gene: NA
abundance: NA
j_gene: TRBJ2-1
v_gene: TRBV5-5
CDR3aa: CASSSGARVLRPGHEQFF
CDR3nt: TGTGCCAGCAGCTCAGGGGCGCGGGTCCTAAGACCGGGCCATGAGCAGTTCTTC

d_gene: TRBD1
abundance: NA
j_gene: TRBJ1-4
v_gene: TRBV5-1
CDR3aa: CASSLTGQGKGEKLFF
CDR3nt: TGCGCCAGCAGCTTGACGGGACAGGGGAAAGGGGAAAAACTGTTTTTT

d_gene: TRBD2
abundance: few
j_gene: TRBJ2-1
v_gene: TRBV2
CDR3aa: CASSGLAYEQFF
CDR3nt: TGTGCCAGCAGTGGACTAGCCTATGAGCAGTTCTTC

d_gene: TRBD2
abundance: NA
j_gene: TRBJ2-5
v_gene: TRBV4-1
CDR3aa: CASSQVNRGGRETQYF
CDR3nt: TGCGCCAGCAGCCAAGTGAATCGGGGGGGCAGGGAGACCCAGTACTTC

d_gene: NA
abundance: NA
j_gene: TRBJ1-1
v_gene: TRBV7-2
CDR3aa: CASSLGVSRYVAFF
CDR3nt: TGTGCCAGCAGCTTAGGGGTTTCCAGATACGTAGCTTTCTTT